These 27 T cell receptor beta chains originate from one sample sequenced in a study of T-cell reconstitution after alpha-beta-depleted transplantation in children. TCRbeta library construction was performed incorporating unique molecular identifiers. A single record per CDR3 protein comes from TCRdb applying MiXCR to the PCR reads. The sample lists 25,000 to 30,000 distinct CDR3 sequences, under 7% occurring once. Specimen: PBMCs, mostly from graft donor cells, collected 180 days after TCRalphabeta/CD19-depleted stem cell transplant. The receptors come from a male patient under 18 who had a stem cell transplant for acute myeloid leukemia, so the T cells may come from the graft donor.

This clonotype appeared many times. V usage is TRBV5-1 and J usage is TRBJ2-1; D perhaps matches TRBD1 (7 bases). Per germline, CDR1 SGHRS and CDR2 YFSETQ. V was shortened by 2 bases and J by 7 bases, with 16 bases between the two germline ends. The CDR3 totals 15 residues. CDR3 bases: TGCGCCAGCAGCTTCCAGGGGGGTGAGTTAAATGAGCAGTTCTTC. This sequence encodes CASSFQGGELNEQFF.

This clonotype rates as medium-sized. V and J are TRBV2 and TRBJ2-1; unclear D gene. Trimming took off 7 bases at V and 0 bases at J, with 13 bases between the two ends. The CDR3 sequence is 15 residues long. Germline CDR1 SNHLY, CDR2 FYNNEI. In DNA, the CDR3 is TGTGCCAGCAATTCACTGAAGCCCTCCTACAATGAGCAGTTCTTC. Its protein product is CASNSLKPSYNEQFF.

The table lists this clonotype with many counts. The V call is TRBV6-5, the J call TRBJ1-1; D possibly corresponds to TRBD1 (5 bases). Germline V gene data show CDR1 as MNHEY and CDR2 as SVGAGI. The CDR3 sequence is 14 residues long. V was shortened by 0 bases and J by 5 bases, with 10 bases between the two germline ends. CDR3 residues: CASSYSVAGTEAFF. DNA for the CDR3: TGTGCCAGCAGTTACTCGGTGGCAGGGACTGAAGCTTTCTTT.

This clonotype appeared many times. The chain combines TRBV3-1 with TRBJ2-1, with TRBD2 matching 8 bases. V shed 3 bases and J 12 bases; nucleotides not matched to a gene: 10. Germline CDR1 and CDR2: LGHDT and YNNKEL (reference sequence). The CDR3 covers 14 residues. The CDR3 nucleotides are TGTGCCAGCAGCCAGTCCAGCGGGAGAGGCCGGCAGTTCTTC. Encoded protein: CASSQSSGRGRQFF.

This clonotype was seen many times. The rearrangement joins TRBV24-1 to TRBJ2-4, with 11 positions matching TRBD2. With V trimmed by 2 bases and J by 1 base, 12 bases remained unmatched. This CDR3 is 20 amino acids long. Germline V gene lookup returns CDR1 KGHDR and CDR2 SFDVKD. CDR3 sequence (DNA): TGTGCCACCAGTGATTCGATGAGTAGCGGGAGGGCCCTCGCCAAAAACATTCAGTACTTC. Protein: CATSDSMSSGRALAKNIQYF.

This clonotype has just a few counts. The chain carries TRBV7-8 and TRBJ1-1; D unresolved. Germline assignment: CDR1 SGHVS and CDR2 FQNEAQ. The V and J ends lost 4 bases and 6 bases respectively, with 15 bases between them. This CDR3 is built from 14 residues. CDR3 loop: CASSSQKEVAEAFF. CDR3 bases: TGTGCCAGCAGCTCACAAAAGGAGGTGGCTGAAGCTTTCTTT.

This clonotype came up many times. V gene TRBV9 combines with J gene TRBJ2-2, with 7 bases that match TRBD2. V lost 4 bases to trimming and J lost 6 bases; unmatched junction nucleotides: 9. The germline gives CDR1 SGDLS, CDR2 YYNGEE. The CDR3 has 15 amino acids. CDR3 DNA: TGTGCCAGCAGCACGAGCGGGACGGACGCCGGGGAGCTGTTTTTT. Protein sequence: CASSTSGTDAGELFF. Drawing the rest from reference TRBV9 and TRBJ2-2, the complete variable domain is DSGVTQTPKHLITATGQRVTLRCSPRSGDLSVYWYQQSLDQGLQFLIQYYNGEERAKGNILERFSAQQFPDLHSELNLSSLELGDSALYFCASSTSGTDAGELFFGEGSRLTVL.

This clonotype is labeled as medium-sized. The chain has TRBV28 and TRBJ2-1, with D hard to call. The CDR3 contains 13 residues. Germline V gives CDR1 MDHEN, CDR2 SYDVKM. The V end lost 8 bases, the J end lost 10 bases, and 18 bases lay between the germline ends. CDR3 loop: CASGSGPRSEQFF. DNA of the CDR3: TGTGCCAGCGGGTCGGGCCCCCGGTCAGAGCAGTTCTTC.

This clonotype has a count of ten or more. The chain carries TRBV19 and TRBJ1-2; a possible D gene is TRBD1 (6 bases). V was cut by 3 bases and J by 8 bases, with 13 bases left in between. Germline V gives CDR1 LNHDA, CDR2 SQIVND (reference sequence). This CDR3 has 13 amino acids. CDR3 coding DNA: TGTGCCAGTAGTATGGAGGACAGCGGCGGCTACACCTTC. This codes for CASSMEDSGGYTF.

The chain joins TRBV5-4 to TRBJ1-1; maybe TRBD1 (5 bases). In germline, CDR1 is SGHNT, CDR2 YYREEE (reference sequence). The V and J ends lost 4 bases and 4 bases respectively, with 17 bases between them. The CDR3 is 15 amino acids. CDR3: CASSQGREGSTEAFF. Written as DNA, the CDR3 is TGTGCCAGCAGCCAAGGACGGGAGGGGAGCACTGAAGCTTTCTTT.

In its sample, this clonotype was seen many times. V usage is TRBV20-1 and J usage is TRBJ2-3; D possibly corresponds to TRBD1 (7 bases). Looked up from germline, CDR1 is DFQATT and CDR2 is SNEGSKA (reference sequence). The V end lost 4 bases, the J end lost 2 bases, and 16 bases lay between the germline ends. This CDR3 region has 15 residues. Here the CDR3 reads CSATRDSRHTDTQYF. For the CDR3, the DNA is TGCAGTGCTACGCGGGACAGTCGGCACACAGATACGCAGTATTTT.

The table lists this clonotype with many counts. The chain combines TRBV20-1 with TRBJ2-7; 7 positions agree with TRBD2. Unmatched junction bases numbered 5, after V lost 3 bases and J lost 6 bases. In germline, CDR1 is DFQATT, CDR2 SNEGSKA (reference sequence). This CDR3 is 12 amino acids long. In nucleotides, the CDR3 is TGCAGTGCTAGCGGGAGGCTGGCCGAGCAGTACTTC. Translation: CSASGRLAEQYF.

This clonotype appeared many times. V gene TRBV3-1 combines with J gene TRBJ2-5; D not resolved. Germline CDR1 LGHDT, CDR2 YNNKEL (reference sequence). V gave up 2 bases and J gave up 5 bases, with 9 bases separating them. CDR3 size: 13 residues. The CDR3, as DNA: TGTGCCAGCAGCCAATTTTCCGGCGAGACCCAGTACTTC. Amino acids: CASSQFSGETQYF.

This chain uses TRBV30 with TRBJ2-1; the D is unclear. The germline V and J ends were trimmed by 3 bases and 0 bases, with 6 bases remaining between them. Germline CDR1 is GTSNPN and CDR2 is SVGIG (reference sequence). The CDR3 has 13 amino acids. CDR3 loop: CAWRVSSYNEQFF. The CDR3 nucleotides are TGTGCCTGGAGGGTTAGCTCCTACAATGAGCAGTTCTTC.

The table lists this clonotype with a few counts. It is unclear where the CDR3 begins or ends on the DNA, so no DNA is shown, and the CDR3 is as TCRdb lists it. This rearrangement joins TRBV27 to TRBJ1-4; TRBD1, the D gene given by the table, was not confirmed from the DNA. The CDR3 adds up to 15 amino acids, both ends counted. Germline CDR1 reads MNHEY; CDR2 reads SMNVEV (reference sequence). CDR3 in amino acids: CASSQGAFNEKLFFF.

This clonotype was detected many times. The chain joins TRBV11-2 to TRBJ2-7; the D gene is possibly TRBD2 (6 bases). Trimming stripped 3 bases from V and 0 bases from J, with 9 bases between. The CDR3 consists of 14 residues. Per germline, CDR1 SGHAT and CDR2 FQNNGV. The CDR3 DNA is TGTGCCAGCAGCTTCCGGGACTTCTCCTACGAGCAGTACTTC. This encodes CASSFRDFSYEQYF.

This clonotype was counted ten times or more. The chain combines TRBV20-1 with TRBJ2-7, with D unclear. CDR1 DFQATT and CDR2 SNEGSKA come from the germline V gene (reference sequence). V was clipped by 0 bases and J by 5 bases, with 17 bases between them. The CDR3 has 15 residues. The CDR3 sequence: CSARDNPATTNEQYF. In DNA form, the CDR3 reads TGCAGTGCTAGAGATAACCCTGCTACCACCAACGAGCAGTACTTC.

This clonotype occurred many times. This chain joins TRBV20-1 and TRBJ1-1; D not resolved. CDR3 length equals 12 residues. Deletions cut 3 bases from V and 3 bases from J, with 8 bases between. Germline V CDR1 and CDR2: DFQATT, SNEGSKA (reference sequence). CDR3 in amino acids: CSASRGDTEAFF. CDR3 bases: TGCAGTGCTAGTCGTGGGGACACTGAAGCTTTCTTT.

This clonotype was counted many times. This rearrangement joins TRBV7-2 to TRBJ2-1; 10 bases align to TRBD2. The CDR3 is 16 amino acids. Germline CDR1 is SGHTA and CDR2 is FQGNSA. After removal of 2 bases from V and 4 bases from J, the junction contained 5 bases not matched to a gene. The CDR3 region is CASSLISGRTYNEQFF. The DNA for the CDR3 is TGTGCCAGCAGCTTAATTAGCGGGAGGACATACAATGAGCAGTTCTTC. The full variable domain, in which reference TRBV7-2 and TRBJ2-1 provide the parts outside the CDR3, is GAGVSQSPSNKVTEKGKDVELRCDPISGHTALYWYRQSLGQGLEFLIYFQGNSAPDKSGLPSDRFSAERTGGSVSTLTIQRTQQEDSAVYLCASSLISGRTYNEQFFGPGTRLTVL.

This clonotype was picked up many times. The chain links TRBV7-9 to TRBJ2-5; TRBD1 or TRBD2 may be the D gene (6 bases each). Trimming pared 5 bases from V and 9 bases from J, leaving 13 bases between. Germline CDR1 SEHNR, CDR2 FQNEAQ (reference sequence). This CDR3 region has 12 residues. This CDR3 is CASSRGGGPQYF. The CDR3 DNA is TGTGCCAGCAGCCGCGGTGGGGGGCCCCAGTACTTC.

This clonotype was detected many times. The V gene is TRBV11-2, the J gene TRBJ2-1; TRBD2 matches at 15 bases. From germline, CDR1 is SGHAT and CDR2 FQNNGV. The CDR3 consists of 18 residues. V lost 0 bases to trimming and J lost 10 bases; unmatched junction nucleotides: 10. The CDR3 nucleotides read TGTGCCAGCAGCTTAGAGGTCGGGGGGACTAGCGGGAGGCGAGAGCAGTTCTTC. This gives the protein CASSLEVGGTSGRREQFF.

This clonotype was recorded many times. The CDR3, as DNA: TGTGCCAGCAAACTAAGCGGGATCTACAATGAGCAGTTCTTC. Protein sequence: CASKLSGIYNEQFF. The rearrangement uses TRBV28 and TRBJ2-1; 7 nucleotides line up with TRBD2. V lost 7 bases to trimming and J lost 3 bases; unmatched junction nucleotides: 6. The CDR3 has 14 residues. Germline values: CDR1 MDHEN, CDR2 SYDVKM. The entire variable domain, with the rest obtained from reference TRBV28 and TRBJ2-1, is as follows: DVKVTQSSRYLVKRTGEKVFLECVQDMDHENMFWYRQDPGLGLRLIYFSYDVKMKEKGDIPEGYSVSREKKERFSLILESASTNQTSMYLCASKLSGIYNEQFFGPGTRLTVL.

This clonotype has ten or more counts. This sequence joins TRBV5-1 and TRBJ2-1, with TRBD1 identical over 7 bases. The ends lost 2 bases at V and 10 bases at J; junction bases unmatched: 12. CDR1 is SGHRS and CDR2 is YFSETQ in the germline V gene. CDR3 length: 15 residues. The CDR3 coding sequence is TGCGCCAGCAGCTTTACAGGGACAGAGGTGGGGGAGCAGTTCTTC. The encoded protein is CASSFTGTEVGEQFF.

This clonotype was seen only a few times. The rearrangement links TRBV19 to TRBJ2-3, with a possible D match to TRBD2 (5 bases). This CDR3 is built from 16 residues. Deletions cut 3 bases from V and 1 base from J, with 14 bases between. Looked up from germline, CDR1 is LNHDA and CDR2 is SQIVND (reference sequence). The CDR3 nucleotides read TGTGCCAGTAGTATGAGGGCAGTCAGAGGCACAGATACGCAGTATTTT. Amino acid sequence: CASSMRAVRGTDTQYF.

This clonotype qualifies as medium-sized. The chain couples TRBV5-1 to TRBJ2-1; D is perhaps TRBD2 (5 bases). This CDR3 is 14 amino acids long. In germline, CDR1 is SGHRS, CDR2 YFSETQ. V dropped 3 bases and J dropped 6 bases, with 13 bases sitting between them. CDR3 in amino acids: CASSWYTGFNEQFF. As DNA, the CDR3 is TGCGCCAGCAGCTGGTACACGGGATTCAATGAGCAGTTCTTC.

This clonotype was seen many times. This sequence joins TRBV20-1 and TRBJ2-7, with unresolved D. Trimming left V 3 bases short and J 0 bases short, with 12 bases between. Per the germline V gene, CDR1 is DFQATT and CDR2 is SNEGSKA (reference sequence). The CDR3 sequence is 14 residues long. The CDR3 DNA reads TGCAGTGCTAGCCCTGGCTTTAGCTCCTACGAGCAGTACTTC. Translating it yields CSASPGFSSYEQYF.

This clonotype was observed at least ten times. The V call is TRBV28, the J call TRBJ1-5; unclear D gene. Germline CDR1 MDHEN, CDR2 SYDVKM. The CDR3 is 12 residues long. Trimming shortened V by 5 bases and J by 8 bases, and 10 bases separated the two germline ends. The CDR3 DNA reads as TGTGCCAGCAGTCGGGCCCCCGAGCCCCAGCATTTT. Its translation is CASSRAPEPQHF.